The present entry profiles one TCR beta chain with its context. The antigen remains undetermined. The RNA, roughly 0.45 to 1 ug, was put through reverse transcription using random hexamers. The authors amplified TCR beta CDR3 across 54 Vbeta and 13 Jbeta using immunoSEQ multiplex PCR. MiXCR, applied by TCRdb to the immunoSEQ multiplex PCR reads, yields one record per CDR3 protein. Here the sample spans some 150,000 distinct CDR3 sequences, just under 95% being singletons. The germline gives CDR1 SQVTM, CDR2 ANQGSEA. This CDR3 is 11 amino acids long. V shed 4 bases, J shed 8 bases, and the junction held 4 bases outside the gene matches. CD8+ and CD4+ T cells circulating in blood were sequenced for TCR beta. The CD8+ and CD4+ T cells were negatively isolated, with the TEMRA cells enriched by FACS. The data are from a study of CD8 T cells in Susac syndrome. Findings and limits, study-wide: The study's TCR sequencing and HLA analysis drew on a certain number of individuals. That number was acknowledged as relatively small.

This TCR derives from a human donor with multiple sclerosis. The sequencing sample was made of CD8+ T cells from PBMCs. The V call is TRBV29-1, the J call TRBJ1-2, with 7 positions matching TRBD1. In DNA, the CDR3 is TGCAGCGTTGTTTTCAGGGGGGGCTACACCTTC. Protein product: CSVVFRGGYTF.